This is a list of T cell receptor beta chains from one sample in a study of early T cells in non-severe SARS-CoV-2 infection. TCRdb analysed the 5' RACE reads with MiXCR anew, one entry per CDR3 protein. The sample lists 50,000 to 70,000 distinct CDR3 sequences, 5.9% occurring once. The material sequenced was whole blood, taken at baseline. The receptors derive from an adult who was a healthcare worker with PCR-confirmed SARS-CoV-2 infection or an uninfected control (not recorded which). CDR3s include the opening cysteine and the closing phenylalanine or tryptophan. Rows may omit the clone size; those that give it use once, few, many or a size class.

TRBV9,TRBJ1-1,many,CASSASTGDTEAFF
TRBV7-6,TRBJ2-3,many,CASSLFDDSTDTQYF
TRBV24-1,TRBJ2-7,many,CATSEGAEDRSYEQYF
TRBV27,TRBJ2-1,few,CASRGQGAISGYNEQFF
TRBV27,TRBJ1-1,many,CASSFGLNTEAFF
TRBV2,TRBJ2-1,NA,CASRGTGEQFF
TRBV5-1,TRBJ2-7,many,CASSPGTGNSYEQYF
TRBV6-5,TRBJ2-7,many,CASSYSKTQGLVAEQYF
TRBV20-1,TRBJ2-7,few,CSASRDRVNEQYF
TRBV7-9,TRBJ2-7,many,CASSLAPNADRFHSYEQYF
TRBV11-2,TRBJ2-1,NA,CASSAQDISSYNEQFF
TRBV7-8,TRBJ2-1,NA,CASSPDRVTEQFF
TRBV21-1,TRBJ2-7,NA,CASSFDAEGGEQYF
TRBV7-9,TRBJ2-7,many,CASRRLRTGGEGEQYF
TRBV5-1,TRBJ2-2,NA,CASNPSAGSVGELFF
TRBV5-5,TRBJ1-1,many,CASSLATFQYSGGTEAFF
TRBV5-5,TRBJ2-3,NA,CASSPLGGTTDTQYF